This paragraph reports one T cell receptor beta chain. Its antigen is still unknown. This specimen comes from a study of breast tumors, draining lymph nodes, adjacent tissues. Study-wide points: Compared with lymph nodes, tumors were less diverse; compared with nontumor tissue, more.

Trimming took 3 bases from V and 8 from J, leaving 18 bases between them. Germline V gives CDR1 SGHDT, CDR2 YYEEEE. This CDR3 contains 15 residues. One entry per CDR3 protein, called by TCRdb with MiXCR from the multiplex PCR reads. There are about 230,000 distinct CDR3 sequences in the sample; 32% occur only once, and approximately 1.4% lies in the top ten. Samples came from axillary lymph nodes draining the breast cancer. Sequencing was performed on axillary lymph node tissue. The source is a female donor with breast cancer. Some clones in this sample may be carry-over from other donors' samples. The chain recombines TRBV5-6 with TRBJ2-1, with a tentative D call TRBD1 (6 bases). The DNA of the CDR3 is TGTGCCAGCAGCTCGGACAGAGTTCCCCGCCATGAGCAGTTCTTC. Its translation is CASSSDRVPRHEQFF. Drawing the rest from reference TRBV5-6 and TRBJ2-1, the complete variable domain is DAGVTQSPTHLIKTRGQQVTLRCSPKSGHDTVSWYQQALGQGPQFIFQYYEEEERQRGNFPDRFSGHQFPNYSSELNVNALLLGDSALYLCASSSDRVPRHEQFFGPGTRLTVL.